The 23 T cell receptor beta chains below come from one sample, sequenced in a study of cytomegalovirus exposure and HLA in healthy donors. Both 60 Vbeta primers and 13 Jbeta primers went into the PCR. TCRdb's copy holds only in-frame clones and misses some; the assay was immunoSEQ multiplex PCR. The sample consists of tens of thousands of clones, less than 80% of them appearing once. The sequenced sample was PBMCs. The receptors were sampled from a woman in her thirties or forties in good health and CMV-seropositive.

CDR3 loop: CASSLVYRGADTQYF. In nucleotides, the CDR3 is TGCGCCAGCAGCTTGGTGTACAGGGGGGCAGATACGCAGTATTTT. The chain carries TRBV5-1 and TRBJ2-3; 8 nucleotides agree with TRBD1. V was pared by 0 bases and J by 4 bases, with 4 bases of the junction left unmatched. Looked up from germline, CDR1 is SGHRS and CDR2 is YFSETQ. The CDR3 contains 15 residues.

This clone was detected only a few times. This chain connects TRBV4-2 to TRBJ2-1; TRBD2 agrees at 8 bases. From germline, CDR1 is LGHNA and CDR2 YNFKEQ. The CDR3 totals 14 residues. The J segment lost 6 bases and the V segment lost 6 bases, leaving 7 bases of the junction unmatched. CDR3 residues: CASRVGLGGNEQFF. In DNA form, the CDR3 reads TGTGCCAGCAGGGTGGGACTAGGTGGCAATGAGCAGTTCTTC.

CDR3 residues: CASTGTSPHEQYF. DNA of the CDR3: TGTGCCAGTACCGGGACTAGCCCCCACGAGCAGTACTTC. V is TRBV10-3 and J is TRBJ2-7; 9 bases fit TRBD2. V gave up 10 bases and J gave up 5 bases; unmatched junction bases: 9. Germline V CDR1 and CDR2: ENHRY, SYGVKD. CDR3 length equals 13 residues.

This clone was seen a handful of times. The V gene is TRBV19, the J gene TRBJ2-2, with unresolved D. CDR3 length: 13 residues. Trimming removed 3 bases from V and 0 bases from J, with 2 bases in between. Germline lookup yields CDR1 LNHDA and CDR2 SQIVND (reference sequence). CDR3 DNA: TGTGCCAGTAGTATCACGAACACCGGGGAGCTGTTTTTT. Protein sequence: CASSITNTGELFF.

This clone was recorded only once. This rearrangement joins TRBV6-5 to TRBJ1-3; 7 bases are a match to TRBD1. The V gene's germline CDR1 is MNHEY and CDR2 SVGAGI. V gave up 5 bases and J gave up 0 bases; unmatched junction bases: 4. The CDR3 length is 15 residues. The chain's CDR3 is CASSQTGVSGNTIYF. The CDR3 DNA is TGTGCCAGCAGTCAAACAGGGGTCTCTGGAAACACCATATATTTT.

The chain combines TRBV6-6 with TRBJ2-7; TRBD1 matches 8 bases. The length of the CDR3 is 16 residues. Germline V CDR1 and CDR2: MNHNY, SVGAGI (reference sequence). Trimming at V came to 2 bases and at J to 4 bases, leaving 10 bases not matched to a gene. Here the CDR3 DNA reads TGTGCCAGCAGTTACAGGGACAGGTTTATGATGTACGAGCAGTACTTC. Its protein product is CASSYRDRFMMYEQYF.

V gene TRBV28 combines with J gene TRBJ1-5; D perhaps matches TRBD1 (6 bases). V shed 10 bases and J shed 4 bases, with 11 bases lying between them. The CDR3 is made up of 12 amino acids. In germline, CDR1 is MDHEN, CDR2 SYDVKM. The CDR3 spells CANGGPNQPQHF. In DNA form, the CDR3 reads TGTGCCAACGGGGGGCCTAATCAGCCCCAGCATTTT.

The chain carries TRBV21-1 and TRBJ1-2. TRBV21-1 is reported as a pseudogene. The CDR3 runs 19 residues. The CDR3 sequence is CASSKELRDLPTGDYGYTF. The CDR3 DNA sequence: TGTGCCAGCAGCAAAGAGTTACGAGACTTACCAACGGGGGACTATGGCTACACCTTC.

This chain joins TRBV7-2 and TRBJ2-7; 7 positions match TRBD2. CDR1 is SGHTA, CDR2 FQGNSA, per germline. The V segment lost 3 bases and the J segment 0 bases; nucleotides outside the gene matches: 11. CDR3 length: 17 amino acids. This chain's CDR3 is CASSFNERERYSYEQYF. The CDR3 bases are TGTGCCAGCAGCTTCAATGAGCGGGAACGATACTCCTACGAGCAGTACTTC. The full variable domain, its missing parts supplied by reference TRBV7-2 and TRBJ2-7, is GAGVSQSPSNKVTEKGKDVELRCDPISGHTALYWYRQSLGQGLEFLIYFQGNSAPDKSGLPSDRFSAERTGGSVSTLTIQRTQQEDSAVYLCASSFNERERYSYEQYFGPGTRLTVT.

In its sample, this clone was seen once. V and J are TRBV28 and TRBJ2-7, with TRBD2 matching over 10 bases. Germline trimming cut 7 bases from V and 3 bases from J; bases unmatched to any gene: 12. The CDR3 is made up of 16 amino acids. Per germline, CDR1 MDHEN and CDR2 SYDVKM. As DNA, the CDR3 is TGTGCCAGCATCCCTCCAGGAAGGACTAGCGGCTACGAGCAGTACTTC. Protein sequence: CASIPPGRTSGYEQYF.

The gene calls are TRBV7-9 and TRBJ2-7; D might be TRBD2 (5 bases). Germline CDR1 is SEHNR and CDR2 is FQNEAQ (reference sequence). The V and J ends lost 5 bases and 3 bases respectively, with 11 bases between them. CDR3 size: 13 residues. The CDR3, as DNA: TGTGCCAGCAGCCCCGGACTGATCTACGAGCAGTACTTC. Translating it yields CASSPGLIYEQYF.

The rearrangement uses TRBV5-1 and TRBJ2-3; 12 bases line up with TRBD2. The V gene's germline CDR1 is SGHRS and CDR2 YFSETQ. The CDR3 totals 16 residues. Trimming removed 4 bases from V and 3 bases from J; junction bases left unmatched: 6. The CDR3 spells CASSLGGTSGTDTQYF. The CDR3 DNA sequence: TGCGCCAGCAGCCTGGGGGGGACTAGCGGGACAGATACGCAGTATTTT. Drawing the rest from reference TRBV5-1 and TRBJ2-3, the complete variable domain is KAGVTQTPRYLIKTRGQQVTLSCSPISGHRSVSWYQQTPGQGLQFLFEYFSETQRNKGNFPGRFSGRQFSNSRSEMNVSTLELGDSALYLCASSLGGTSGTDTQYFGPGTRLTVL.

The genes are TRBV2 and TRBJ2-7, with D maybe TRBD1 (6 bases). The CDR3 has 12 amino acids. CDR1 and CDR2 (germline): SNHLY, FYNNEI. Trimming took 5 bases from V and 5 from J, leaving 10 bases between them. The CDR3 protein is CASSRQVHEQYF. For the CDR3, the DNA is TGTGCCAGCAGTCGACAGGTCCACGAGCAGTACTTC.

The chain couples TRBV6-5 to TRBJ1-2, with TRBD1 matching 7 bases. Germline-derived CDR1 and CDR2 are MNHEY and SVGAGI. The CDR3 is 14 amino acids. V lost 4 bases, J lost 1 base, and 3 bases stayed unmatched. CDR3 in amino acids: CASSFGTDNYGYTF. CDR3 DNA sequence: TGTGCCAGCAGTTTCGGGACAGATAACTATGGCTACACCTTC.

The V and J genes are TRBV2 and TRBJ2-3; D gene unclear. This CDR3 has 14 amino acids. V was pared by 6 bases and J by 0 bases, with 10 bases between. Looked up from germline, CDR1 is SNHLY and CDR2 is FYNNEI. CDR3 nucleotides: TGTGCCAGCAGCTCCTCCCAGAGCACAGATACGCAGTATTTT. It encodes CASSSSQSTDTQYF. The variable domain in full, completed from reference TRBV2 and TRBJ2-3, reads EPEVTQTPSHQVTQMGQEVILRCVPISNHLYFYWYRQILGQKVEFLVSFYNNEISEKSEIFDDQFSVERPDGSNFTLKIRSTKLEDSAMYFCASSSSQSTDTQYFGPGTRLTVL.

This chain connects TRBV2 to TRBJ1-3, with TRBD1 as a possible D gene (5 bases). The CDR3 is made up of 16 amino acids. Trimming left V 3 bases short and J 4 bases short, with 16 bases between. From germline, CDR1 is SNHLY and CDR2 FYNNEI. CDR3 nucleotide sequence: TGTGCCAGCAGTGAGATATTGGGGGGAGCCGGAAACACCATATATTTT. Protein product: CASSEILGGAGNTIYF.

The chain couples TRBV4-1 to TRBJ1-1, with 7 bases fitting TRBD1. V shed 6 bases and J 1 base; nucleotides not matched to a gene: 8. Germline V gene sequence: CDR1 MGHRA, CDR2 YSYEKL. The CDR3 contains 15 residues. The CDR3 is CASSRSDRPNTEAFF. The CDR3 DNA follows: TGCGCCAGCAGTCGATCGGACAGGCCGAACACTGAAGCTTTCTTT.

The chain joins TRBV6-6 to TRBJ1-1; D perhaps matches TRBD1 (5 bases). This CDR3 spans 16 amino acids. CDR1 is MNHNY and CDR2 is SVGAGI in the germline V gene (reference sequence). Trimming stripped 0 bases from V and 0 bases from J, with 11 bases between. CDR3 amino acids: CASSYSGAGMNTEAFF. In DNA form, the CDR3 reads TGTGCCAGCAGTTACTCTGGGGCAGGGATGAACACTGAAGCTTTCTTT.

Turning to this clone: Its ends do not fully match the called genes, so a read error is possible. The same CDR3 is also encoded by other DNA sequences in this sample. The chain carries TRBV13 and TRBJ1-5; D perhaps matches TRBD1 (5 bases). The CDR3 sequence is 14 residues long. Germline CDR1 PRHDT, CDR2 FYEKMQ (reference sequence). In nucleotides, the CDR3 is TGCGCCAGCAGCTTGGGGGGAGGCAATCAGCCCCAGCATTTT. It codes for CASSLGGGNQPQHF.

The V gene is TRBV28, the J gene TRBJ2-3; 8 bases line up with TRBD1. J was trimmed by 0 bases and V by 8 bases; bases with no gene match: 4. CDR1 and CDR2 (germline): MDHEN, SYDVKM. The CDR3 is 14 residues long. The CDR3 spells CASGTGASTDTQYF. CDR3 sequence (DNA): TGTGCCAGCGGGACAGGCGCTAGCACAGATACGCAGTATTTT.

A few counts support this clone. V is TRBV30 and J is TRBJ1-1; perhaps TRBD1 as D (6 bases). Germline V gene sequence: CDR1 GTSNPN, CDR2 SVGIG (reference sequence). Trimming took off 2 bases at V and 4 bases at J, with 11 bases between the two ends. There are 13 residues in the CDR3. The DNA of the CDR3 is TGTGCCTGGAGTCGGACAGAGGGCACTGAAGCTTTCTTT. It codes for CAWSRTEGTEAFF.

The chain links TRBV27 to TRBJ1-5; tentative D call: TRBD1 (5 bases). The CDR3 is 16 amino acids. Trimming shortened V by 2 bases and J by 4 bases, and 15 bases separated the two germline ends. In germline, CDR1 is MNHEY, CDR2 SMNVEV (reference sequence). CDR3 sequence (DNA): TGTGCCAGCAGTTTAAGGGGCAGGATTAGGAATCAGCCCCAGCATTTT. As protein: CASSLRGRIRNQPQHF.

This clone showed up just a few times. The chain employs TRBV7-2 and TRBJ2-7; 7 nucleotides match TRBD2. J gave up 2 bases and V 3 bases, and 1 base lay outside the gene matches. CDR1 is SGHTA, CDR2 FQGNSA, per germline. The CDR3 covers 13 residues. The CDR3 region has the DNA TGTGCCAGCAGCTTTGGGAGGGCCTACGAGCAGTACTTC. Amino acid sequence: CASSFGRAYEQYF. Together with reference TRBV7-2 and TRBJ2-7, the CDR3 gives the full variable domain: GAGVSQSPSNKVTEKGKDVELRCDPISGHTALYWYRQSLGQGLEFLIYFQGNSAPDKSGLPSDRFSAERTGGSVSTLTIQRTQQEDSAVYLCASSFGRAYEQYFGPGTRLTVT.